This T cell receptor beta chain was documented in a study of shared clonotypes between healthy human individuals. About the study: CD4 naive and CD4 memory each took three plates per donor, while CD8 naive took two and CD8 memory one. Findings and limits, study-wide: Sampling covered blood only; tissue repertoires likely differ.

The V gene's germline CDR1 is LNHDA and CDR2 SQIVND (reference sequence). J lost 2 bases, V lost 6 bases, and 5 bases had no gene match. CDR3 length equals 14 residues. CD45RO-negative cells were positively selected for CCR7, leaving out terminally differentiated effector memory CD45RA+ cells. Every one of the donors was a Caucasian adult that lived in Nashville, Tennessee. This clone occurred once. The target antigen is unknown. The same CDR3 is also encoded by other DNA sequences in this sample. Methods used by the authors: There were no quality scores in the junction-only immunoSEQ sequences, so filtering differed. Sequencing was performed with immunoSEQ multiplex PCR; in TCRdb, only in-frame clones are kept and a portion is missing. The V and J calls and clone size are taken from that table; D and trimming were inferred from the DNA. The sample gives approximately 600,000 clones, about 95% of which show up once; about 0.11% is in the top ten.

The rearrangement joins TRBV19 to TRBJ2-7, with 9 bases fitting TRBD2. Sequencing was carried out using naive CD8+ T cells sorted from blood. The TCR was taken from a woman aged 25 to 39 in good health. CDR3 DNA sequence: TGTGCCAGTAGCCCTGCGGGAGGGCCCTACGAGCAGTACTTC. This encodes CASSPAGGPYEQYF.